Following are 29 T cell receptor beta chains from one sample sequenced in a study of T cell responses to AZD1222 COVID-19 vaccine. The repertoire was sequenced with immunoSEQ multiplex PCR; TCRdb's copy has only in-frame clones and lacks some. This sample has over 100,000 clones, with around 89% found just once. Here the sequenced sample was peripheral blood, taken on day 0 of AZD1222 vaccination. The receptor source for this set is an adult in good health.

The chain uses TRBV2 and TRBJ1-3; tentatively, D is TRBD1 (5 bases). Germline CDR1 reads SNHLY; CDR2 reads FYNNEI. Trimming took 1 base from V and 4 from J, leaving 8 bases between them. The CDR3 covers 14 residues. CDR3 amino acids: CASSEVEGGNTIYF. The DNA of the CDR3 is TGTGCCAGCAGTGAAGTGGAGGGGGGAAACACCATATATTTT. Full variable domain (missing parts from reference TRBV2 and TRBJ1-3): EPEVTQTPSHQVTQMGQEVILRCVPISNHLYFYWYRQILGQKVEFLVSFYNNEISEKSEIFDDQFSVERPDGSNFTLKIRSTKLEDSAMYFCASSEVEGGNTIYFGEGSWLTVV.

The chain carries TRBV7-9 and TRBJ1-1; tentatively, D is TRBD1 (5 bases). The ends were cut back, 4 bases at V and 9 bases at J, with 21 bases in the middle. Germline CDR1 and CDR2: SEHNR and FQNEAQ (reference sequence). This CDR3 contains 15 residues. The CDR3 loop reads CASSSTGGSEAQAFF. CDR3 bases: TGTGCCAGCAGCTCCACTGGGGGGTCCGAGGCGCAAGCTTTCTTT.

The chain uses TRBV30 and TRBJ1-5, with no clear D. Germline loops: CDR1 GTSNPN, CDR2 SVGIG (reference sequence). V shed 3 bases and J shed 2 bases, with 11 bases lying between them. This CDR3 region has 14 residues. This CDR3 is CAWSTSLGNQPQHF. CDR3 nucleotide sequence: TGTGCCTGGAGCACATCTTTGGGCAATCAGCCCCAGCATTTT.

J is TRBJ1-6 and V is TRBV4-1; D is perhaps TRBD1 (5 bases). Looked up from germline, CDR1 is MGHRA and CDR2 is YSYEKL. The V end was cut by 1 base, the J end by 6 bases, with 10 bases between. The CDR3 extends over 15 amino acids. CDR3 DNA sequence: TGCGCCAGCAGCCAAGCATCCGGGGGTAATTCACCCCTCCACTTT. It yields the protein CASSQASGGNSPLHF.

V and J are TRBV19 and TRBJ1-1; unclear D gene. Germline lookup yields CDR1 LNHDA and CDR2 SQIVND (reference sequence). The CDR3 loop spans 14 amino acids. The ends were cut back, 2 bases at V and 4 bases at J, with 11 bases in the middle. CDR3 nucleotides: TGTGCCAGTAGTATAAGCCGGGGAGGCACTGAAGCTTTCTTT. As protein: CASSISRGGTEAFF.

J is TRBJ2-7 and V is TRBV30; D unresolved. The CDR3 extends over 12 amino acids. V was shortened by 2 bases and J by 4 bases, with 9 bases between the two germline ends. CDR1 GTSNPN and CDR2 SVGIG come from the germline V gene (reference sequence). The CDR3 is CAWSRTSYEQYF. In DNA, the CDR3 is TGTGCCTGGAGTAGAACCTCATACGAGCAGTACTTC. Full variable domain (remainder filled in from reference TRBV30 and TRBJ2-7): SQTIHQWPATLVQPVGSPLSLECTVEGTSNPNLYWYRQAAGRGLQLLFYSVGIGQISSEVPQNLSASRPQDRQFILSSKKLLLSDSGFYLCAWSRTSYEQYFGPGTRLTVT.

The rearrangement links TRBV5-6 to TRBJ2-7; D may be TRBD1 (6 bases). The ends were cut back, 4 bases at V and 4 bases at J, with 12 bases in the middle. Germline V gene lookup returns CDR1 SGHDT and CDR2 YYEEEE. This CDR3 has 13 amino acids. The CDR3 sequence: CASSGAGEYEQYF. Here the CDR3 DNA reads TGTGCCAGCAGCGGGGCAGGGGAGTACGAGCAGTACTTC.

The sample holds a few counts of this clone. This CDR3 is CASSPGGGAANNEQFF. The CDR3 region has the DNA TGTGCCAGCAGCCCCGGAGGGGGGGCTGCTAACAATGAGCAGTTCTTC. The chain links TRBV7-9 to TRBJ2-1, with a weak D call TRBD2 (7 bases). Trimming pared 5 bases from V and 5 bases from J, leaving 19 bases between. The CDR3 totals 16 residues. Germline loops: CDR1 SEHNR, CDR2 FQNEAQ (reference sequence).

The genes are TRBV5-1 and TRBJ2-3; D uncertain. Germline V CDR1 and CDR2: SGHRS, YFSETQ. The CDR3 contains 13 residues. With 4 bases removed from V and 4 bases from J, the gap between germline ends came to 10 bases. The CDR3, as DNA: TGCGCCAGCAGCCACAGATCATCAGATACGCAGTATTTT. Its translation: CASSHRSSDTQYF. Full variable domain (remainder filled in from reference TRBV5-1 and TRBJ2-3): KAGVTQTPRYLIKTRGQQVTLSCSPISGHRSVSWYQQTPGQGLQFLFEYFSETQRNKGNFPGRFSGRQFSNSRSEMNVSTLELGDSALYLCASSHRSSDTQYFGPGTRLTVL.

This clone is a singleton in its sample. The rearrangement uses TRBV2 and TRBJ1-2; D may be TRBD1 (5 bases). The CDR3 contains 14 residues. CDR1 and CDR2 from the germline V gene are SNHLY and FYNNEI. V dropped 4 bases and J dropped 2 bases, with 11 bases sitting between them. CDR3 loop: CASSGGERNYGYTF. In nucleotides, the CDR3 is TGTGCCAGCAGTGGGGGGGAGCGCAACTATGGCTACACCTTC.

The V and J genes are TRBV10-3 and TRBJ1-3; 7 bases align to TRBD1. CDR1 ENHRY and CDR2 SYGVKD come from the germline V gene. V trimming: 0 bases; J trimming: 0 bases; junction bases outside the gene matches: 8. The CDR3 loop spans 18 amino acids. The DNA of the CDR3 is TGTGCCATCAGTGAGTCGAAGGGGACAGCCCTCTCTGGAAACACCATATATTTT. Amino acid sequence: CAISESKGTALSGNTIYF.

J is TRBJ2-7 and V is TRBV12-3 or TRBV12-4; no firm D call. The V and J ends lost 2 bases and 6 bases respectively, with 8 bases between them. The CDR3 loop spans 12 amino acids. As DNA, the CDR3 is TGTGCCAGCAGTTTAAGCCAGGTCGAGCAGTACTTC. Residues: CASSLSQVEQYF.

The chain recombines TRBV29-1 with TRBJ2-7; tentatively, D is TRBD1 (6 bases). CDR1 and CDR2 (germline): SQVTM, ANQGSEA. This CDR3 comprises 13 residues. V was trimmed by 4 bases and J by 3 bases, leaving 13 bases between them. In nucleotides, the CDR3 is TGCAGCGTTGGACAGGCCCTTCACTACGAGCAGTACTTC. Translation gives CSVGQALHYEQYF.

The chain is built from TRBV20-1 and TRBJ2-7; no clear D gene. The CDR3 consists of 11 residues. V was pared by 2 bases and J by 2 bases, with 4 bases between. CDR1 and CDR2 (germline): DFQATT, SNEGSKA (reference sequence). CDR3 DNA sequence: TGCAGTGCTAGAATAACCTACGAGCAGTACTTC. Protein sequence: CSARITYEQYF.

This CDR3 reads CASSLWSSTEAFF. Written as DNA, the CDR3 is TGTGCCAGCAGCCTCTGGAGTAGCACTGAAGCTTTCTTT. V is TRBV6-5 and J is TRBJ1-1; no firm D call. The germline V and J ends were trimmed by 6 bases and 4 bases, with 12 bases remaining between them. The germline V gene encodes CDR1 MNHEY and CDR2 SVGAGI. The CDR3 runs to 13 residues.

CDR3 coding DNA: TGCGCCAGCAGCCAACTATCCAGCTCCTACGAGCAGTACTTC. As protein: CASSQLSSSYEQYF. J is TRBJ2-7 and V is TRBV4-1; D not resolved. Trimming stripped 2 bases from V and 0 bases from J, with 8 bases between. Germline V gene data show CDR1 as MGHRA and CDR2 as YSYEKL. This CDR3 region has 14 residues.

V usage is TRBV27 and J usage is TRBJ2-2; D uncertain. Germline V lookup: CDR1 MNHEY, CDR2 SMNVEV (reference sequence). V was shortened by 1 base and J by 3 bases, with 6 bases between the two germline ends. There are 14 residues in the CDR3. This CDR3 reads CASSLYRDTGELFF. Here the CDR3 DNA reads TGTGCCAGCAGTTTATATCGGGACACCGGGGAGCTGTTTTTT.

V gene TRBV12-3 or TRBV12-4 combines with J gene TRBJ2-1; D not resolved. The CDR3 loop spans 12 amino acids. V gave up 6 bases and J gave up 0 bases, with 3 bases separating them. The CDR3 DNA reads TGTGCCAGCAGCCGCTCCTACAATGAGCAGTTCTTC. Residues: CASSRSYNEQFF.

The genes are TRBV9 and TRBJ1-3, with 7 bases identical to TRBD1. Unmatched junction bases numbered 6, after V lost 4 bases and J lost 2 bases. The CDR3 has 15 residues. Per germline, CDR1 SGDLS and CDR2 YYNGEE. Here the CDR3 DNA reads TGTGCCAGCAGCCTCCGGACAGGCGCTGGAAACACCATATATTTT. It codes for CASSLRTGAGNTIYF.

The rearrangement uses TRBV28 and TRBJ1-3; no firm D call. The CDR3 contains 14 residues. Trimming shortened V by 5 bases and J by 3 bases, and 11 bases separated the two germline ends. Germline V gene lookup returns CDR1 MDHEN and CDR2 SYDVKM. The CDR3 bases are TGTGCCAGCAGTAAGAGGTCTATTGGAAACACCATATATTTT. Translating it yields CASSKRSIGNTIYF.

This clone was counted only a few times. The V and J genes are TRBV11-3 and TRBJ2-1, with 7 bases that match TRBD1. Germline values: CDR1 SGHNT, CDR2 YENEEA. The V gene end was trimmed by 1 base and the J gene end by 0 bases; junction bases not matched to a gene: 3. The length of the CDR3 is 16 residues. CDR3 in amino acids: CASSLGTGSSYNEQFF. The CDR3 DNA reads as TGTGCCAGCAGCTTAGGGACAGGTAGCTCCTACAATGAGCAGTTCTTC.

V gene TRBV6-5 combines with J gene TRBJ1-6, with 8 bases matching TRBD1. The CDR3 has 14 amino acids. From germline, CDR1 is MNHEY and CDR2 SVGAGI. With 6 bases clipped from V and 10 bases from J, the junction kept 8 bases outside the gene matches. The DNA of the CDR3 is TGTGCCAGCAGCTCGACAGGGGAAAGGTCACCCCTCCACTTT. Translated, it gives CASSSTGERSPLHF.

The chain carries TRBV9 and TRBJ1-1, with D perhaps TRBD1 (6 bases). The germline gives CDR1 SGDLS, CDR2 YYNGEE. The V gene lost 3 bases and the J gene lost 2 bases, with 14 bases spanning the gap. This CDR3 is 15 amino acids long. DNA for the CDR3: TGTGCCAGCAGCGCCACAGGGATGAGTAACACTGAAGCTTTCTTT. Translating it yields CASSATGMSNTEAFF.

This clone has a handful of counts. The chain joins TRBV3-1 (or the pseudogene TRBV3-2) to TRBJ2-7, with D hard to call. The V gene lost 2 bases and the J gene lost 2 bases, with 10 bases spanning the gap. The CDR3 runs 14 residues. The germline V gene has CDR1 LGHDT and CDR2 YNNKEL (reference sequence). This CDR3 is CASSQRSRPYEQYF. In nucleotides, the CDR3 is TGTGCCAGCAGCCAAAGGTCCCGCCCCTACGAGCAGTACTTC.

The chain couples TRBV10-2 to TRBJ1-1; tentatively, D is TRBD1 (5 bases). V was cut by 6 bases and J by 5 bases, with 16 bases left in between. The germline CDR1 and CDR2 sequences are WSHSY and SAAADI. There are 14 residues in the CDR3. The CDR3 protein is CASSPPGRETEAFF. In DNA, the CDR3 is TGCGCCAGCAGCCCTCCAGGGCGGGAAACTGAAGCTTTCTTT.

The CDR3 protein is CATSSATSNTGELFF. The CDR3 nucleotides are TGTGCCACCAGTTCTGCGACATCGAACACCGGGGAGCTGTTTTTT. This chain uses TRBV24-1 with TRBJ2-2, with D hard to call. Trimming left V 6 bases short and J 0 bases short, with 10 bases between. The germline gives CDR1 KGHDR, CDR2 SFDVKD. This CDR3 spans 15 amino acids.

CDR3 amino acids: CASSVEAGSGGSPLHF. The CDR3 nucleotides are TGTGCCAGCAGCGTAGAGGCAGGGTCCGGGGGTTCACCCCTCCACTTT. The chain links TRBV9 to TRBJ1-6, with TRBD1 as a possible D gene (5 bases). V shed 0 bases and J shed 9 bases, with 16 bases lying between them. The length of the CDR3 is 16 residues. CDR1 is SGDLS, CDR2 YYNGEE, per germline.

The gene calls are TRBV28 and TRBJ1-4, with 9 bases aligning to TRBD1. Trimming took 1 base from V and 6 from J; bases not matched to a gene: 12. The germline gives CDR1 MDHEN, CDR2 SYDVKM. This CDR3 is built from 18 residues. In nucleotides, the CDR3 is TGTGCCAGCAGTTTATACCCCTTTGAACAGGGGGCGGATGAAAAACTGTTTTTT. As protein: CASSLYPFEQGADEKLFF.

The chain joins TRBV12-2 to TRBJ2-3. TRBV12-2 is given as a pseudogene. This CDR3 spans 14 amino acids. CDR3 nucleotides: TGTGCAAGTCGCCCCCGGACCAGCACAGATACGCAGTATTTT. Encoded protein: CASRPRTSTDTQYF.